Here is one TCR beta chain with its context. Its antigen is as yet unknown. Its ends do not fully match the called genes, so a read error is possible. Per germline, CDR1 SGHDT and CDR2 YYEEEE. The CDR3 has 14 amino acids. This entry belongs to a study of T cells in Graves' hyperthyroidism and ophthalmopathy. Notes on the study in general: Most thyroid clonotypes that were expanded above 0.001 also turned up in blood. For ophthalmopathy, model prediction preceded onset by a median roughly 6.3 months. In the analysis, a 13 V-J model separated ophthalmopathy from stable hyperthyroidism.

Amplification yielded TCR beta CDR3 regions, with RNA transcripts as the source. Carried out on the TCR CDR3, a first-round RT-PCR used the HTBI primer set. MiXCR, run by TCRdb on the multiplex PCR reads, gives a single entry per CDR3 protein. The sample lists 490,000 or so distinct CDR3 sequences; roughly 23% were seen once. This TCR came from an older woman with Graves' ophthalmopathy. V and J are TRBV5-6 and TRBJ2-7; possibly TRBD2 for D (6 bases). Sequencing was done on a sample of blood. CDR3 residues: CASSLVGGTYEQHF. The CDR3 DNA reads TGTGCCAGCAGCTTGGTTGGCGGGACCTACGAGCAGCACTTC. The full variable domain, rest sourced from reference TRBV5-6 and TRBJ2-7, is DAGVTQSPTHLIKTRGQQVTLRCSPKSGHDTVSWYQQALGQGPQFIFQYYEEEERQRGNFPDRFSGHQFPNYSSELNVNALLLGDSALYLCASSLVGGTYEQHFGPGTRLTVT.